One and the same sample provided the 18 T cell receptor beta chains below, sequenced in a study of blood T cells in healthy people across ages. Alongside a J-beta primer mix, a sample-barcoded 5' primer served in a second PCR lasting roughly 7 to 11 cycles. Each CDR3 protein gets one entry after TCRdb re-called the 5' RACE reads with MiXCR. Of around 990,000 distinct CDR3 sequences in the sample, about two fifths were seen once. Sequenced sample: blood. These receptors came from a man aged 18 to 35 in good health.

This clonotype has just a few counts. The chain links TRBV28 to TRBJ2-3; 10 bases agree with TRBD1. This CDR3 is built from 14 residues. Trimming cost V 7 bases and J 4 bases; bases outside gene matches: 5. Germline V gene sequence: CDR1 MDHEN, CDR2 SYDVKM. The CDR3 nucleotides are TGTGCCAGCAACCGGGACAGGGGTGCAGATACGCAGTATTTT. Translation gives CASNRDRGADTQYF.

This chain links TRBV20-1 with TRBJ1-5; TRBD1 matches 8 bases. CDR3 size: 14 residues. The germline gives CDR1 DFQATT, CDR2 SNEGSKA (reference sequence). Trimming removed 3 bases from V and 4 bases from J; junction bases left unmatched: 5. The CDR3 DNA is TGCAGTGCTAGTTTTCAGGGGGCGAATCAGCCCCAGCATTTT. Protein: CSASFQGANQPQHF.

V and J are TRBV6-2 or TRBV6-3 and TRBJ2-1; D is unresolved. This CDR3 spans 12 amino acids. The V end lost 4 bases, the J end lost 4 bases, and 5 bases lay between the germline ends. Per germline, CDR1 MNHEY and CDR2 SVGEGT. CDR3 sequence: CASSFHYNEQFF. Here the CDR3 DNA reads TGTGCCAGCAGTTTCCATTACAATGAGCAGTTCTTC.

A few counts support this clonotype. This chain links TRBV7-9 with TRBJ2-5; D possibly corresponds to TRBD1 (5 bases). The germline CDR1 and CDR2 sequences are SEHNR and FQNEAQ (reference sequence). This CDR3 has 14 amino acids. Deletions cut 1 base from V and 11 bases from J, with 17 bases between. CDR3: CASSLGGADNEQYF. CDR3 sequence (DNA): TGTGCCAGCAGCTTAGGGGGCGCGGACAATGAGCAGTACTTC.

At least ten counts were recorded for this clonotype. The rearrangement uses TRBV12-3 or TRBV12-4 and TRBJ2-3; D remains unclear. This CDR3 comprises 13 residues. The V end was cut by 7 bases, the J end by 0 bases, with 8 bases between. The CDR3 loop reads CASMDGSTDTQYF. DNA for the CDR3: TGTGCCAGCATGGACGGAAGCACAGATACGCAGTATTTT.

This chain links TRBV6-2 or TRBV6-3 with TRBJ2-1; no clear D gene. V was trimmed by 6 bases and J by 9 bases, leaving 12 bases between them. The germline V gene has CDR1 MNHEY and CDR2 SVGEGT. This CDR3 spans 12 amino acids. In DNA, the CDR3 is TGTGCCAGCAGCCGGCAGTGGAGTGAGCAGTTCTTC. Residues: CASSRQWSEQFF.

This clonotype appeared a few times. The chain employs TRBV5-1 and TRBJ2-3; D gene ambiguous. V dropped 0 bases and J dropped 0 bases, with 11 bases sitting between them. The CDR3 extends over 16 amino acids. Germline V gives CDR1 SGHRS, CDR2 YFSETQ. This chain's CDR3 is CASSLGVATSTDTQYF. Written as DNA, the CDR3 is TGCGCCAGCAGCTTGGGGGTAGCCACTAGCACAGATACGCAGTATTTT.

The chain uses TRBV27 and TRBJ1-2; 7 nucleotides agree with TRBD1. V lost 8 bases, J lost 6 bases, and 15 bases stayed unmatched. CDR1 and CDR2 (germline): MNHEY, SMNVEV (reference sequence). This CDR3 spans 15 amino acids. The CDR3 sequence: CASLPYQGEIDGYTF. CDR3 sequence (DNA): TGTGCCAGCCTACCATACCAGGGGGAAATTGATGGCTACACCTTC.

The sample holds a few counts of this clonotype. The V call is TRBV7-9, the J call TRBJ2-2; TRBD2 aligns across 9 bases. The V and J ends lost 3 bases and 2 bases, in that order; junction bases with no gene match: 10. This CDR3 has 18 residues. Germline V gene data show CDR1 as SEHNR and CDR2 as FQNEAQ (reference sequence). The CDR3 bases are TGTGCCAGCAGCTTCCAGTATGGGACTAGCCGAAACACCGGGGAGCTGTTTTTT. As protein: CASSFQYGTSRNTGELFF.

A single count supports this clonotype. The chain has TRBV6-2 or TRBV6-3 and TRBJ1-2; 8 bases are shared with TRBD1. CDR1 is MNHEY, CDR2 SVGEGT, per germline. The CDR3 extends over 14 amino acids. Unmatched junction bases numbered 3, after V lost 2 bases and J lost 4 bases. CDR3: CASSYPDRVYGYTF. In nucleotides, the CDR3 is TGTGCCAGCAGTTACCCGGACAGGGTCTATGGCTACACCTTC.

Worth noting for this clonotype: The junction and the germline gene differ at one end; a read error may be behind it. The J gene is TRBJ2-3, the V gene TRBV12-3 or TRBV12-4; D possibly corresponds to TRBD2 (6 bases). This CDR3 has 17 residues. CDR3 in amino acids: CNLELWRLAGKTDTQYF. In DNA form, the CDR3 reads TGCAACCTCGAACTGTGGCGTTTGGCGGGGAAGACAGATACGCAGTATTTT.

This clonotype was found a few times. The V call is TRBV28, the J call TRBJ1-2; perhaps TRBD1 as D (5 bases). V lost 7 bases, J lost 4 bases, and 16 bases lay in between. Germline values: CDR1 MDHEN, CDR2 SYDVKM. The CDR3 contains 14 residues. The CDR3 here is CASIDSGGAYGYTF. CDR3 nucleotides: TGTGCCAGCATCGATAGCGGGGGAGCCTATGGCTACACCTTC.

With regard to this clonotype: Being one base from a much bigger clone, this may be a read error. The chain carries TRBV6-6 and TRBJ1-1; D is unclear. The CDR3 length is 12 residues. Germline CDR1 reads MNHNY; CDR2 reads SVGAGI (reference sequence). V lost 1 base, J lost 5 bases, and 5 bases lay in between. Here the CDR3 DNA reads TGTGCCAGCAGTTACTGGGGTACTGAAGCTTTCTTT. Amino acids: CASSYWGTEAFF.

The rearrangement uses TRBV29-1 and TRBJ2-1; no reliable D call. This CDR3 has 15 residues. Germline-derived CDR1 and CDR2 are SQVTM and ANQGSEA. V lost 4 bases to trimming and J lost 4 bases, with 17 bases between them. The CDR3 nucleotides are TGCAGCGTTGCCCGCGCCGGAGTCCTATACAATGAGCAGTTCTTC. Its translation: CSVARAGVLYNEQFF.

This clonotype was observed a handful of times. This chain links TRBV20-1 with TRBJ2-3; 7 bases match TRBD2. This CDR3 comprises 15 residues. Germline CDR1 DFQATT, CDR2 SNEGSKA (reference sequence). The ends lost 5 bases at V and 2 bases at J; junction bases unmatched: 10. The CDR3, as DNA: TGCAGTGCTCCCAAGGATGGGACTACCACAGATACGCAGTATTTT. Translating gives CSAPKDGTTTDTQYF.

V is TRBV7-2 and J is TRBJ2-2; maybe TRBD2 (5 bases). CDR3 length: 15 residues. The V end lost 3 bases, the J end lost 4 bases, and 12 bases lay between the germline ends. Germline assignment: CDR1 SGHTA and CDR2 FQGNSA. DNA of the CDR3: TGTGCCAGCAGCTTCGGGAATGCGGGCACCGGGGAGCTGTTTTTT. It is translated as CASSFGNAGTGELFF.

At least ten counts were recorded for this clonotype. The CDR3 sequence is CASKEVNEQFF. CDR3 nucleotides: TGTGCCAGCAAAGAAGTTAATGAGCAGTTCTTC. V and J are TRBV12-3 or TRBV12-4 and TRBJ2-1; no clear D gene. Trimming stripped 7 bases from V and 7 bases from J, with 8 bases between. This CDR3 contains 11 residues.

In this sample, this clonotype turned up a few times. The chain has TRBV9 and TRBJ1-1; tentatively, D is TRBD1 (5 bases). Trimming took off 3 bases at V and 1 base at J, with 13 bases between the two ends. Germline-derived CDR1 and CDR2 are SGDLS and YYNGEE. CDR3 size: 15 residues. CDR3 residues: CASSARDVENTEAFF. In DNA, the CDR3 is TGTGCCAGCAGCGCCCGGGACGTTGAGAACACTGAAGCTTTCTTT.